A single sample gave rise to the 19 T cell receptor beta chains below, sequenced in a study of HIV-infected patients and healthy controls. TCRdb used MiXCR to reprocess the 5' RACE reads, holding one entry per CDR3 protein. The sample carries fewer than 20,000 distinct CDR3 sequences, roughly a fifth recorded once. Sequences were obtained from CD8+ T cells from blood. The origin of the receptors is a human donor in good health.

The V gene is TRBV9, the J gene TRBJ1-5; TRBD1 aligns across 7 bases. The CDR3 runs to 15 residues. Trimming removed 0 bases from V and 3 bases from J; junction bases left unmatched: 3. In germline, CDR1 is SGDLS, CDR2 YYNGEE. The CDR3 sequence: CASSVGDSSNQPQHF. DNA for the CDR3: TGTGCCAGCAGCGTAGGGGACAGTTCCAATCAGCCCCAGCATTTT.

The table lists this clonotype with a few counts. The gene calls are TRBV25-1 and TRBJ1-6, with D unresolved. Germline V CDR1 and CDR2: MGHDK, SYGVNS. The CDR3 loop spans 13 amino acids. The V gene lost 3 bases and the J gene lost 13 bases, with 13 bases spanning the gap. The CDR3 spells CASSDSRLWPLHF. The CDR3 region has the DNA TGTGCCAGCAGTGATTCCAGGCTTTGGCCCCTCCACTTT.

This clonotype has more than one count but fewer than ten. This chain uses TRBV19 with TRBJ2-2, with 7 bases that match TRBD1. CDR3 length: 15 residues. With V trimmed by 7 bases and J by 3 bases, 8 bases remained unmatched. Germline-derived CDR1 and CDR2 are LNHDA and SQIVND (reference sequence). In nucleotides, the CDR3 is TGTGCCAGTACCCCGGGACAGTTCTACACCGGGGAGCTGTTTTTT. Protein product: CASTPGQFYTGELFF.

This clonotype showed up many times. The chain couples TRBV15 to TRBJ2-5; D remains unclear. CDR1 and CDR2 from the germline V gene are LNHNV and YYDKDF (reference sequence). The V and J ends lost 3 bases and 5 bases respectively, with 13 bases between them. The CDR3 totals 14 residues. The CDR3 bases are TGTGCCACCAGCAGTCGGGCGGAACCCGAGACCCAGTACTTC. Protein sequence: CATSSRAEPETQYF.

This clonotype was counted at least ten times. CDR3 nucleotide sequence: TGTGCCAGCAAGCCTTGGGCCTCCGGAGGCACTGAAGCTTTCTTT. It specifies CASKPWASGGTEAFF. The chain links TRBV2 to TRBJ1-1; D not certain. From germline, CDR1 is SNHLY and CDR2 FYNNEI. The ends were cut back, 7 bases at V and 4 bases at J, with 19 bases in the middle. The CDR3 has 15 residues.

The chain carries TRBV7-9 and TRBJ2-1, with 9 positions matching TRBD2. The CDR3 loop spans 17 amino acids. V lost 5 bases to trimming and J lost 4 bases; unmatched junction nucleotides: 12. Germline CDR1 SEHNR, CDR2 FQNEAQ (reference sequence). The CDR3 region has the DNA TGTGCCAGCAGCCCACCCTTGGGTAGCGGGGGTTACAATGAGCAGTTCTTC. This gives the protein CASSPPLGSGGYNEQFF.

CDR3 bases: TGTGCCAGCAGCTCGGGACTAGACAATGAGCAGTTCTTC. Amino acids: CASSSGLDNEQFF. The V call is TRBV7-3, the J call TRBJ2-1, with 8 bases aligning to TRBD2. This CDR3 is built from 13 residues. Germline CDR1 reads SGHTA; CDR2 reads FQGTGA. V gave up 4 bases and J gave up 5 bases; unmatched junction bases: 1.

Written as DNA, the CDR3 is TGTGCCAGCAGCCCCCGTCCGGGACAGACGAACACTGAAGCTTTCTTT. This codes for CASSPRPGQTNTEAFF. V and J are TRBV7-2 and TRBJ1-1, with 7 positions matching TRBD1. Germline values: CDR1 SGHTA, CDR2 FQGNSA. The CDR3 is 16 amino acids. Germline trimming cut 5 bases from V and 1 base from J; bases unmatched to any gene: 10.

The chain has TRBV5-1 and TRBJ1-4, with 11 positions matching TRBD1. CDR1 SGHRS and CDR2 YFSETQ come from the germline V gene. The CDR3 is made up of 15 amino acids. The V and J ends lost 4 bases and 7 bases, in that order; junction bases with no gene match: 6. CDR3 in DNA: TGCGCCAGCAGCGAGAGCGGACAGGGGGCTGAAAAACTGTTTTTT. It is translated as CASSESGQGAEKLFF.

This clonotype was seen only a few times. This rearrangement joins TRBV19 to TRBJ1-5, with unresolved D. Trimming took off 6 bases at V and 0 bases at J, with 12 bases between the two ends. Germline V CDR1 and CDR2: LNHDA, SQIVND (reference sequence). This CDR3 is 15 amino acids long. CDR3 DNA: TGTGCCAGTAGATTTTCGGACCTTAGCAATCAGCCCCAGCATTTT. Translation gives CASRFSDLSNQPQHF. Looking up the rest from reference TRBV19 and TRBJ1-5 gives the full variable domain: DGGITQSPKYLFRKEGQNVTLSCEQNLNHDAMYWYRQDPGQGLRLIYYSQIVNDFQKGDIAEGYSVSREKKESFPLTVTSAQKNPTAFYLCASRFSDLSNQPQHFGDGTRLSIL.

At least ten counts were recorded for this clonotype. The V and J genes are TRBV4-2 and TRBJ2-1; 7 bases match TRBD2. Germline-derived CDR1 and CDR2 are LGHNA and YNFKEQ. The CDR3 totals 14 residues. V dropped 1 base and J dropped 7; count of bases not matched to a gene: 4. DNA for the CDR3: TGTGCCAGCAGCCAAGGACTAGCCTGGAATGAGCAGTTCTTC. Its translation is CASSQGLAWNEQFF.

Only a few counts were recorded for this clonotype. The CDR3 protein is CASSRGGWEAFF. CDR3 coding DNA: TGTGCCAGCAGTCGTGGGGGATGGGAAGCTTTCTTT. The chain recombines TRBV27 with TRBJ1-1, with D tentatively TRBD1 (5 bases). V lost 5 bases to trimming and J lost 8 bases, with 12 bases between them. Germline values: CDR1 MNHEY, CDR2 SMNVEV (reference sequence). The CDR3 totals 12 residues.

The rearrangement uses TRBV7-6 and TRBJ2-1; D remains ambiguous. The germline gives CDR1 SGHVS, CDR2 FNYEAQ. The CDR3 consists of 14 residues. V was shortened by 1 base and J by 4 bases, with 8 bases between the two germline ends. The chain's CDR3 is CASSLDQDYNEQFF. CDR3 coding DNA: TGTGCCAGCAGCTTAGATCAGGATTACAATGAGCAGTTCTTC.

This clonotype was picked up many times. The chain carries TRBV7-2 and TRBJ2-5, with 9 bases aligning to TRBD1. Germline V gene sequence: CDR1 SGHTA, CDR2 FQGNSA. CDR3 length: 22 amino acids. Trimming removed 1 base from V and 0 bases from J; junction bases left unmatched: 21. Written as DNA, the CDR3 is TGTGCCAGCAGCTTAGAGGGGTCGGGACAGGGCCGATTAAGCCGATACCAAGAGACCCAGTACTTC. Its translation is CASSLEGSGQGRLSRYQETQYF.

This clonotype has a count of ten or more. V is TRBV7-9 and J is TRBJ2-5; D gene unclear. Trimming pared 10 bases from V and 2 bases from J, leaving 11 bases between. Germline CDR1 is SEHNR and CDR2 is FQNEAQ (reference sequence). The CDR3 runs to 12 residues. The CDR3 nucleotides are TGTGCCATTGGACGGATGCAAGAGACCCAGTACTTC. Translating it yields CAIGRMQETQYF.

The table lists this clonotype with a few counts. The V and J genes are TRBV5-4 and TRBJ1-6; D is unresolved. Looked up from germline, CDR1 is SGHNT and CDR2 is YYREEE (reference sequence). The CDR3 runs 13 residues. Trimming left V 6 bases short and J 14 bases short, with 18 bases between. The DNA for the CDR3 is TGTGCCAGCAAGAAGGGCGGATTTGGAACCCTCCACTTT. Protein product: CASKKGGFGTLHF. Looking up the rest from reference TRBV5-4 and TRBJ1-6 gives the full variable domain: ETGVTQSPTHLIKTRGQQVTLRCSSQSGHNTVSWYQQALGQGPQFIFQYYREEENGRGNFPPRFSGLQFPNYSSELNVNALELDDSALYLCASKKGGFGTLHFGNGTRLTVT.

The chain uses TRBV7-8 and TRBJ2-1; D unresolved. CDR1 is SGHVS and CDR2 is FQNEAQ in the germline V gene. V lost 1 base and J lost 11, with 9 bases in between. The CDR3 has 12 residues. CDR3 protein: CASSLGLVKQFF. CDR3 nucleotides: TGTGCCAGCAGCTTAGGTTTAGTGAAGCAGTTCTTC. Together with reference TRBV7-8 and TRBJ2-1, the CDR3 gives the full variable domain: GAGVSQSPRYKVAKRGQDVALRCDPISGHVSLFWYQQALGQGPEFLTYFQNEAQLDKSGLPSDRFFAERPEGSVSTLKIQRTQQEDSAVYLCASSLGLVKQFFGPGTRLTVL.

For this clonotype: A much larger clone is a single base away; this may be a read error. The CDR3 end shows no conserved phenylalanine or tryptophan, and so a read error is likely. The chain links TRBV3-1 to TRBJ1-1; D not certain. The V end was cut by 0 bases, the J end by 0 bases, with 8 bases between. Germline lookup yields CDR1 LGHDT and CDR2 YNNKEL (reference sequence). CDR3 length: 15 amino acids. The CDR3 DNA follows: TGTGCCAGCAGCCAAGAATTCGGTTTGAACACTGAAGCTTTCCTT. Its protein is CASSQEFGLNTEAFL.

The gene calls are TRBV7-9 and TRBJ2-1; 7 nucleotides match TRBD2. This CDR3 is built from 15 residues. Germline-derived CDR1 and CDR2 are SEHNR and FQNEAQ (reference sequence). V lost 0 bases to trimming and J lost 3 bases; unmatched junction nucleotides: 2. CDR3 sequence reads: CASSLAGGYYNEQFF. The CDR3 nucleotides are TGTGCCAGCAGCTTAGCGGGGGGGTACTACAATGAGCAGTTCTTC.